Below are 4 T cell receptor beta chains sequenced from a single sample in a study of T cell repertoires in cytomegalovirus infection (dated by TCRdb to between 2018 and 2021). The reads were generated on an Illumina HiSeq 1500. Using fastp trimming at Q25 and MiXCR clonotype assembly, TCRdb reanalyzed the public sequencing data and kept in-frame beta chains. Entries that share a CDR3 protein sequence are merged under the most common genes and DNA. The table for this sample lists nearly 450,000 distinct CDR3 sequences; 30% to 40% of them were counted only once. Jointly, the top ten make up roughly 13% of the sample. Sequenced sample: PBMCs. The receptors derive from a human donor in good health (CMV status not recorded). Some clones in this sample may be carry-over from other donors' samples.

The rearrangement joins TRBV19 to TRBJ1-5, with D hard to call. V dropped 5 bases and J dropped 4 bases, with 9 bases sitting between them. This CDR3 has 13 residues. Germline assignment: CDR1 LNHDA and CDR2 SQIVND (reference sequence). This CDR3 is CASSLQQNQPQHF. The CDR3 bases are TGTGCCAGTAGTCTCCAGCAGAATCAGCCCCAGCATTTT.

About this clonotype itself: No conserved phenylalanine or tryptophan is present at the end of the CDR3, so a read error is the likely explanation. This sequence joins TRBV10-3 and TRBJ2-1; TRBD1 matches 7 bases. The germline V gene has CDR1 ENHRY and CDR2 SYGVKD. This CDR3 has 13 residues. Trimming removed 5 bases from V and 4 bases from J; junction bases left unmatched: 2. The CDR3, as DNA: TGTGCCATCAGTCGGGGACAGTACAATGAGCAGTTCTTA. It yields the protein CAISRGQYNEQFL.

Concerning this clonotype: This sequence may be a read error, since a much larger clone differs from it by one base. The genes are TRBV25-1 and TRBJ1-6; D gene uncertain. The CDR3 sequence is 14 residues long. Germline V gives CDR1 MGHDK, CDR2 SYGVNS. The CDR3 is CASSLSSYKSPLHF. The CDR3 region has the DNA TGTGCCAGCTCGCTGAGCTCCTATAAGTCACCCCTCCACTTT.

The chain links TRBV4-3 to TRBJ2-1, with a weak D call TRBD2 (5 bases). The V and J ends lost 0 bases and 8 bases respectively, with 5 bases between them. Looked up from germline, CDR1 is LGHNA and CDR2 is YSLEER. The CDR3 is 12 amino acids. As DNA, the CDR3 is TGCGCCAGCAGCCAAGAGGACTATGAGCAGTTCTTC. Amino acids: CASSQEDYEQFF.